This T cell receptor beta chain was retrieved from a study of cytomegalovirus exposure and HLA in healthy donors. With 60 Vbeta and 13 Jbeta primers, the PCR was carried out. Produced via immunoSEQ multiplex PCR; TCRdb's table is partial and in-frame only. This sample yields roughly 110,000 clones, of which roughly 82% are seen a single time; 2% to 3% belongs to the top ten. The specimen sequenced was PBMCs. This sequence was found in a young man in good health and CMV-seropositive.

CDR3 in DNA: TGTGCCAGCAGCACGCTAGCGGGGGGGTCACAAGAGACCCAGTACTTC. Amino acid sequence: CASSTLAGGSQETQYF. The chain has TRBV7-8 and TRBJ2-5; 12 bases are a match to TRBD2. This CDR3 has 16 amino acids. J gave up 2 bases and V 5 bases, and 6 bases lay outside the gene matches. The V gene's germline CDR1 is SGHVS and CDR2 FQNEAQ. The entire variable domain, with the rest obtained from reference TRBV7-8 and TRBJ2-5, is as follows: GAGVSQSPRYKVAKRGQDVALRCDPISGHVSLFWYQQALGQGPEFLTYFQNEAQLDKSGLPSDRFFAERPEGSVSTLKIQRTQQEDSAVYLCASSTLAGGSQETQYFGPGTRLLVL.